This record concerns one T cell receptor beta chain sequence. The V gene lost 6 bases and the J gene lost 4 bases, with 21 bases spanning the gap. Per the germline V gene, CDR1 is SQVTM and CDR2 is ANQGSEA. This CDR3 is 15 amino acids long. Generated by immunoSEQ multiplex PCR, the TCRdb table keeps only in-frame clones and is missing some. The sample has around 74,000 clones, roughly 90% seen once; the top ten hold 0.53%. This entry comes from a study of OX40 agonist ivuxolimab in advanced cancers. Study information: Three patients got partial responses; one had hepatocellular carcinoma and two had cutaneous melanoma.

If patients had autoimmune disease history or systemic immunosuppression, they were excluded. Baseline, cycle 4 day 1, and cycle 7 day 1 were the blood sampling points. The source was CD4+ or CD8+ T cells sorted from blood, collected in a trial of the OX40 agonist ivuxolimab. The receptor was isolated from an adult with an advanced solid tumor such as melanoma, head and neck, liver or kidney cancer. The V gene is TRBV29-1, the J gene TRBJ1-2, with TRBD1 as a possible D gene (5 bases). The CDR3 sequence: CSVGGETQAPYGYTF. The DNA for the CDR3 is TGCAGCGTCGGGGGGGAAACACAGGCCCCCTATGGCTACACCTTC.